The TCR beta chain under discussion was sequenced for a study of CD8+ T cells in alopecia areata. Study background: Dosing spanned 6 to 18 months on tofacitinib, then 6 months off drug. Study-level findings and limits: There were also resident alphabeta T cells of normal skin sequenced in scalp samples.

Trimming pared 7 bases from V and 5 bases from J, leaving 17 bases between. Germline V gene sequence: CDR1 LNHDA, CDR2 SQIVND (reference sequence). CDR3 length equals 14 residues. This clone was found many times. Its antigen remains unknown. It was cDNA, reverse transcribed from extracted RNA, that served as the sequencing template. TCRdb keeps only in-frame clones here, not all; method: immunoSEQ multiplex PCR. This table holds 150,000 or so clones, 45% to 60% found once. Specified treatment: oral pan-JAK inhibitor, 5-10 mg twice daily. Material: CD8+ T cells sorted from blood, obtained at week 4, from a patient treated with tofacitinib. The receptor was isolated from a human donor with alopecia areata. The chain is built from TRBV19 and TRBJ1-2; a possible D gene is TRBD1 (5 bases). The chain's CDR3 is CASTPRAGRYGYTF. In nucleotides, the CDR3 is TGTGCCAGTACCCCTCGAGCGGGACGGTATGGCTACACCTTC.